This section outlines one TCR beta chain sequence together with its context. TCRdb independently ran MiXCR on the RACE reads; one entry per CDR3 protein. In the table there are around 80,000 distinct CDR3 sequences, approximately 8.6% of which are singletons. This entry is derived from a study of human T cells and chemical hapten exposure. Germline V gene sequence: CDR1 SQVTM, CDR2 ANQGSEA. V lost 7 bases and J lost 0; bases outside the gene matches: 6. The CDR3 contains 15 residues. Stated time point: healthy volunteer bleed at 6 weeks. Unfractionated whole blood was the source of the extracted total RNA.

The sequence came from a male donor in good health. Some clones in this sample may be carry-over from other donors' samples. Sequenced material: whole blood. This chain joins TRBV29-1 and TRBJ2-6; 7 bases agree with TRBD2. CDR3 region: CSAAGGGSGANVLTF. For the CDR3, the DNA is TGCAGCGCCGCTGGGGGGGGCTCTGGGGCCAACGTCCTGACTTTC. Combining the CDR3 with reference TRBV29-1 and TRBJ2-6 gives the whole variable domain SAVISQKPSRDICQRGTSLTIQCQVDSQVTMMFWYRQQPGQSLTLIATANQGSEATYESGFVIDKFPISRPNLTFSTLTVSNMSPEDSSIYLCSAAGGGSGANVLTFGAGSRLTVL.